Each of the 29 T cell receptor beta chains below was sequenced from the same sample in a study of T cell responses to AZD1222 COVID-19 vaccine. Sequencing was performed with immunoSEQ multiplex PCR; in TCRdb, only in-frame clones are kept and a portion is missing. This sample carries around 99,000 clones, approximately 92% of them seen once, and the ten largest clones take under 10%. The specimen comprised peripheral blood, sampled 28 days after the second AZD1222 dose. The receptors derive from an adult who received the AZD1222 COVID-19 vaccine.

This clone was found a few times. This chain's CDR3 is CASSLTWTLREGAFF. CDR3 in DNA: TGTGCCAGCAGCTTGACCTGGACTCTTCGGGAAGGGGCTTTCTTT. This chain joins TRBV5-6 and TRBJ1-1; D is uncertain. CDR3 size: 15 residues. V dropped 1 base and J dropped 11 bases, with 21 bases sitting between them. Germline V gene data show CDR1 as SGHDT and CDR2 as YYEEEE.

The chain recombines TRBV19 with TRBJ1-1; weak D call: TRBD1 (5 bases). The V gene lost 5 bases and the J gene lost 0 bases, with 13 bases spanning the gap. The CDR3 extends over 15 amino acids. CDR1 is LNHDA, CDR2 SQIVND, per germline (reference sequence). The CDR3 reads CASSPGGIMNTEAFF. The CDR3 nucleotides read TGTGCCAGTAGTCCCGGGGGGATTATGAACACTGAAGCTTTCTTT.

The gene calls are TRBV27 and TRBJ2-7; D is unresolved. The V end lost 5 bases, the J end lost 3 bases, and 14 bases lay between the germline ends. The CDR3 runs 14 residues. Germline CDR1 is MNHEY and CDR2 is SMNVEV (reference sequence). The CDR3: CASSPRGALYEQYF. CDR3 nucleotide sequence: TGTGCCAGCAGTCCACGCGGAGCCCTCTACGAGCAGTACTTC.

The CDR3 DNA is TGTGCCAGCAGCGAAGGGGTAGGGGACACCGGGGAGCTGTTTTTT. Protein sequence: CASSEGVGDTGELFF. V usage is TRBV9 and J usage is TRBJ2-2, with a possible D match to TRBD1 (5 bases). Germline V lookup: CDR1 SGDLS, CDR2 YYNGEE. The CDR3 sequence is 15 residues long. V lost 3 bases to trimming and J lost 3 bases, with 12 bases between them.

The chain carries TRBV6-5 and TRBJ1-1; D is undetermined. V was pared by 6 bases and J by 2 bases, with 10 bases between. The CDR3 consists of 13 residues. Germline values: CDR1 MNHEY, CDR2 SVGAGI. The CDR3 loop reads CASRTAANTEAFF. The CDR3 nucleotides are TGTGCCAGCAGAACCGCAGCAAACACTGAAGCTTTCTTT.

V and J are TRBV11-2 and TRBJ2-7, with D uncertain. Germline CDR1 SGHAT, CDR2 FQNNGV. The CDR3 loop spans 13 amino acids. The V gene lost 1 base and the J gene lost 2 bases, with 6 bases spanning the gap. CDR3 amino acids: CASSLVQAYEQYF. The CDR3 DNA reads as TGTGCCAGCAGCTTAGTCCAGGCCTACGAGCAGTACTTC.

The chain joins TRBV3-1 (or the pseudogene TRBV3-2) to TRBJ1-5; D unresolved. Trimming left V 0 bases short and J 11 bases short, with 8 bases between. The length of the CDR3 is 12 residues. Germline V CDR1 and CDR2: LGHDT, YNNKEL (reference sequence). The CDR3 bases are TGTGCCAGCAGCCAAGAGCCAGAGGCCCAGCATTTT. It encodes CASSQEPEAQHF.

This chain uses TRBV7-2 with TRBJ1-5; D ambiguous. CDR3 length: 12 residues. The V gene lost 3 bases and the J gene lost 6 bases, with 6 bases spanning the gap. The germline V gene has CDR1 SGHTA and CDR2 FQGNSA. The CDR3 nucleotides read TGTGCCAGCAGCTTGTTTCGTCAGCCCCAGCATTTT. Its protein is CASSLFRQPQHF.

This chain uses TRBV27 with TRBJ1-4, with D unclear. Deletions cut 7 bases from V and 0 bases from J, with 6 bases between. Germline CDR1 reads MNHEY; CDR2 reads SMNVEV (reference sequence). This CDR3 region has 13 residues. CDR3 bases: TGTGCCAGCATGGGTGCAACTAATGAAAAACTGTTTTTT. It is translated as CASMGATNEKLFF.

The gene calls are TRBV6-2 or TRBV6-3 and TRBJ1-5; D is uncertain. Germline values: CDR1 MNHEY, CDR2 SVGEGT. The CDR3 loop spans 12 amino acids. Trimming took 4 bases from V and 6 from J, leaving 7 bases between them. CDR3 nucleotide sequence: TGTGCCAGCAGTTCAGGAGTTCAGCCCCAGCATTTT. It translates to CASSSGVQPQHF.

The chain employs TRBV7-9 and TRBJ2-5, with TRBD1 as a possible D gene (5 bases). CDR3 length: 13 residues. The germline V and J ends were trimmed by 7 bases and 5 bases, with 14 bases remaining between them. Germline V CDR1 and CDR2: SEHNR, FQNEAQ (reference sequence). CDR3 coding DNA: TGTGCCAGCAACACAGGTGGGCTGGAGACCCAGTACTTC. Protein sequence: CASNTGGLETQYF.

The J gene is TRBJ1-5, the V gene TRBV19; D possibly corresponds to TRBD1 (6 bases). The CDR3 has 14 amino acids. The V gene's germline CDR1 is LNHDA and CDR2 SQIVND (reference sequence). V gave up 7 bases and J gave up 1 base, with 11 bases separating them. The CDR3 spells CASIGGGSNQPQHF. In DNA, the CDR3 is TGTGCCAGTATAGGAGGGGGGAGCAATCAGCCCCAGCATTTT.

The V call is TRBV5-4, the J call TRBJ1-6; D not resolved. V was pared by 3 bases and J by 7 bases, with 14 bases between. Germline V gene sequence: CDR1 SGHNT, CDR2 YYREEE (reference sequence). The CDR3 has 15 residues. The CDR3 reads CASSSQAAGNSPLHF. CDR3 sequence (DNA): TGTGCCAGCAGCTCCCAAGCTGCTGGCAATTCACCCCTCCACTTT.

V is TRBV9 and J is TRBJ2-3, with D uncertain. CDR1 is SGDLS, CDR2 YYNGEE, per germline. The V end was cut by 3 bases, the J end by 4 bases, with 12 bases between. The CDR3 sequence is 14 residues long. CDR3 loop: CASSARVIADTQYF. The DNA for the CDR3 is TGTGCCAGCAGCGCTAGGGTCATCGCAGATACGCAGTATTTT.

V gene TRBV7-2 combines with J gene TRBJ1-2; the D is unclear. Between the trimmed V and J ends, which lost 0 bases and 10 bases, there was a span of 15 bases. The CDR3 extends over 14 amino acids. Germline CDR1 is SGHTA and CDR2 is FQGNSA. The CDR3 DNA is TGTGCCAGCAGCTTAGCGGGCAGACCCCTATCCTACACCTTC. This gives the protein CASSLAGRPLSYTF.

V and J are TRBV12-3 or TRBV12-4 and TRBJ1-2, with D unclear. The CDR3 covers 12 residues. The V end lost 9 bases, the J end lost 4 bases, and 12 bases lay between the germline ends. CDR3 in DNA: TGTGCCAGTAAGGACGTGGGCTATGGCTACACCTTC. Its protein product is CASKDVGYGYTF.

The chain couples TRBV7-2 to TRBJ2-3; D is undetermined. This CDR3 has 13 amino acids. Germline loops: CDR1 SGHTA, CDR2 FQGNSA. The V end was cut by 8 bases, the J end by 0 bases, with 9 bases between. The CDR3 spells CASLRISTDTQYF. In DNA, the CDR3 is TGTGCCAGCCTGAGGATTAGCACAGATACGCAGTATTTT. The variable domain in full, with the rest retrieved from reference TRBV7-2 and TRBJ2-3, is GAGVSQSPSNKVTEKGKDVELRCDPISGHTALYWYRQSLGQGLEFLIYFQGNSAPDKSGLPSDRFSAERTGGSVSTLTIQRTQQEDSAVYLCASLRISTDTQYFGPGTRLTVL.

The rearrangement joins TRBV6-5 to TRBJ2-3; no clear D. Germline lookup yields CDR1 MNHEY and CDR2 SVGAGI. This CDR3 is 15 amino acids long. The V end lost 4 bases, the J end lost 1 base, and 12 bases lay between the germline ends. CDR3 sequence (DNA): TGTGCCAGCAGTTCAACGACCCGGGGCACAGATACGCAGTATTTT. Its translation: CASSSTTRGTDTQYF.

The chain recombines TRBV19 with TRBJ1-2; 7 bases fit TRBD1. Germline V gene sequence: CDR1 LNHDA, CDR2 SQIVND (reference sequence). CDR3 length: 14 residues. Unmatched junction bases numbered 12, after V lost 6 bases and J lost 8 bases. The CDR3 here is CASSLSHRGEGYTF. CDR3 sequence (DNA): TGTGCCAGTAGCCTCTCCCACAGGGGTGAGGGCTACACCTTC.

This chain connects TRBV6-6 to TRBJ2-1; 11 positions match TRBD2. The CDR3 covers 15 residues. Germline CDR1 is MNHNY and CDR2 is SVGAGI (reference sequence). The junction had 5 bases not matched to a gene; V was cut back by 2 bases and J by 8 bases. CDR3 sequence (DNA): TGTGCCAGCAGTTACCGAACGGGACTAGCGGATGAGCAGTTCTTC. It specifies CASSYRTGLADEQFF.

The chain has TRBV18 and TRBJ2-7; D might be TRBD2 (5 bases). Trimming took off 2 bases at V and 7 bases at J, with 18 bases between the two ends. Germline V gene data show CDR1 as KGHSH and CDR2 as LQKENI. This CDR3 contains 15 residues. CDR3 nucleotide sequence: TGTGCCAGCTCACCATCTAGCTGGAAGGGCGAAGAGCAGTACTTC. Translating it yields CASSPSSWKGEEQYF.

The chain has TRBV20-1 and TRBJ1-3; tentative D call: TRBD1 (5 bases). Trimming removed 3 bases from V and 8 bases from J, with 8 bases in between. This CDR3 spans 11 amino acids. CDR1 DFQATT and CDR2 SNEGSKA come from the germline V gene (reference sequence). Here the CDR3 reads CSASRADTIYF. The CDR3 bases are TGCAGTGCTAGCAGGGCTGACACCATATATTTT.

The chain carries TRBV11-2 and TRBJ2-1; D unclear. The V end lost 2 bases, the J end lost 7 bases, and 9 bases lay between the germline ends. Looked up from germline, CDR1 is SGHAT and CDR2 is FQNNGV. The CDR3 consists of 13 residues. CDR3 DNA: TGTGCCAGCAGCTTACTAGGGTATAATGAGCAGTTCTTC. It yields the protein CASSLLGYNEQFF.

The V and J genes are TRBV27 and TRBJ2-6; 8 bases agree with TRBD1. The CDR3 totals 18 residues. Losses at the gene ends were 8 bases for V and 0 bases for J; bases not matched to a gene: 12. CDR1 is MNHEY and CDR2 is SMNVEV in the germline V gene (reference sequence). CDR3 nucleotides: TGTGCCAGCTCCCGTAACGGCAGGGGGCCCTCTGGGGCCAACGTCCTGACTTTC. Translation gives CASSRNGRGPSGANVLTF.

V usage is TRBV18 and J usage is TRBJ1-3; D not certain. Germline assignment: CDR1 KGHSH and CDR2 LQKENI. V was pared by 2 bases and J by 0 bases, with 8 bases between. The CDR3 is 15 residues long. For the CDR3, the DNA is TGTGCCAGCTCACCAGATAAGGTCTCTGGAAACACCATATATTTT. Encoded protein: CASSPDKVSGNTIYF. Supplemented by reference TRBV18 and TRBJ1-3, the full variable domain reads NAGVMQNPRHLVRRRGQEARLRCSPMKGHSHVYWYRQLPEEGLKFMVYLQKENIIDESGMPKERFSAEFPKEGPSILRIQQVVRGDSAAYFCASSPDKVSGNTIYFGEGSWLTVV.

The rearrangement uses TRBV19 and TRBJ1-6; D not certain. Trimming removed 2 bases from V and 10 bases from J, with 15 bases in between. The CDR3 loop spans 15 amino acids. Germline V gene sequence: CDR1 LNHDA, CDR2 SQIVND (reference sequence). CDR3 region: CASSISDWARSPLHF. In DNA form, the CDR3 reads TGTGCCAGTAGTATATCGGACTGGGCGCGATCACCCCTCCACTTT.

The J gene is TRBJ1-2, the V gene TRBV30; possible D gene TRBD1, 5 bases. The CDR3 contains 12 residues. From germline, CDR1 is GTSNPN and CDR2 SVGIG (reference sequence). V was cut by 1 base and J by 10 bases, with 13 bases left in between. In DNA form, the CDR3 reads TGTGCCTGGAGTGGCGGGGCAGGGTTCTACACCTTC. Protein: CAWSGGAGFYTF.

The chain couples TRBV5-1 to TRBJ2-1; TRBD2 aligns across 9 bases. The V gene's germline CDR1 is SGHRS and CDR2 YFSETQ. The CDR3 runs to 14 residues. The J segment lost 8 bases and the V segment lost 4 bases, leaving 7 bases of the junction unmatched. This CDR3 reads CASSISGGGDEQFF. DNA of the CDR3: TGCGCCAGCAGCATTAGCGGGGGTGGGGATGAGCAGTTCTTC.

The chain carries TRBV28 and TRBJ1-2; D may be TRBD1 (6 bases). Trimming removed 7 bases at V and 8 bases at J, with 17 bases between. The CDR3 sequence is 13 residues long. Per the germline V gene, CDR1 is MDHEN and CDR2 is SYDVKM. The CDR3 here is CASTLRGPLGYTF. DNA of the CDR3: TGTGCCAGCACTCTTCGGGGGCCCCTCGGCTACACCTTC.